These 5 T cell receptor beta chains were sequenced from one sample in a study of shared clonotypes between healthy human individuals (dated by TCRdb to 2018 to 2020). To prepare the library, the immunoSEQ multiplex PCR assay was applied. TCRdb retrieved this table from immuneACCESS and kept in-frame rearrangements only. Not all clones are present; in checked studies, unresolved V genes account for under half, and no reason is known for the remainder. This sample is represented by 2 million to 2.5 million clones; approximately 93% of them were singletons. 0.3% to 0.4% of the sample comes from the top ten. What was sequenced was naive CD4+ T cells from PBMCs. According to the study, the label for this sample's cell subset or site signals: CD45RA+ positively selected. All receptors derive from a man aged 18 to 30 in good health. Some clones in this sample may be carry-over from other donors' samples.

The chain joins TRBV6-6 to TRBJ1-2, with D possibly matching TRBD1 (5 bases). Trimming removed 8 bases from V and 4 bases from J, with 14 bases in between. Per the germline V gene, CDR1 is MNHNY and CDR2 is SVGAGI (reference sequence). The CDR3 is 13 amino acids. The CDR3 protein is CASEGTGAYGYTF. The CDR3 DNA sequence: TGTGCCAGCGAGGGGACGGGTGCCTATGGCTACACCTTC.

V is TRBV25-1 and J is TRBJ2-5; D not certain. Germline V lookup: CDR1 MGHDK, CDR2 SYGVNS. CDR3 length equals 11 residues. V dropped 4 bases and J dropped 5 bases, with 5 bases sitting between them. The CDR3 bases are TGTGCCAGCAGTGTTTTTGAGACCCAGTACTTC. Translating gives CASSVFETQYF. Full variable domain (outside the CDR3, taken from reference TRBV25-1 and TRBJ2-5): EADIYQTPRYLVIGTGKKITLECSQTMGHDKMYWYQQDPGMELHLIHYSYGVNSTEKGDLSSESTVSRIRTEHFPLTLESARPSHTSQYLCASSVFETQYFGPGTRLLVL.

This clone is a singleton in its sample. The chain has TRBV28 and TRBJ1-1, with D unresolved. The ends were cut back, 4 bases at V and 4 bases at J, with 13 bases in the middle. CDR1 is MDHEN and CDR2 is SYDVKM in the germline V gene. The CDR3 extends over 14 amino acids. CDR3 protein: CASSSMGGSTEAFF. CDR3 coding DNA: TGTGCCAGCAGTTCAATGGGCGGGAGCACTGAAGCTTTCTTT.

As for this clone: The same CDR3 is also encoded by other DNA sequences in this sample. This rearrangement joins TRBV7-9 to TRBJ2-5, with D possibly matching TRBD1 (6 bases). V dropped 1 base and J dropped 5 bases, with 11 bases sitting between them. Looked up from germline, CDR1 is SEHNR and CDR2 is FQNEAQ (reference sequence). The CDR3 extends over 14 amino acids. CDR3 coding DNA: TGTGCCAGCAGCTTAGTTGGGGGCCGGGAGACCCAGTACTTC. Translation: CASSLVGGRETQYF. Variable domain in full (rest from reference TRBV7-9 and TRBJ2-5): DTGVSQNPRHKITKRGQNVTFRCDPISEHNRLYWYRQTLGQGPEFLTYFQNEAQLEKSRLLSDRFSAERPKGSFSTLEIQRTEQGDSAMYLCASSLVGGRETQYFGPGTRLLVL.

This sequence joins TRBV6-5 and TRBJ2-7; D gene unclear. This CDR3 comprises 13 residues. Trimming pared 4 bases from V and 4 bases from J, leaving 11 bases between. CDR1 is MNHEY, CDR2 SVGAGI, per germline. This CDR3 reads CASSFQLDYEQYF. CDR3 DNA: TGTGCCAGCAGTTTTCAGTTAGATTACGAGCAGTACTTC.